Reported below is one T cell receptor (beta chain). Its antigen remains unknown. This specimen comes from a study of cytomegalovirus exposure and HLA in healthy donors. Study in general: It was reported in a later analysis that the 90 to 150 validation repertoires used the same platform as the approximately 600 first-cohort repertoires.

TCRdb's copy holds only in-frame clones and misses some; the assay was immunoSEQ multiplex PCR. The sample includes about 280,000 clones, 85% to 90% of them seen just once. Study findings and constraints: According to a subsequent analysis, TCR clusters identified in the first cohort showed a tendency to co-occur across the 100 to 150 validation repertoires. The classifier reportedly diagnosed cytomegalovirus status with high sensitivity and specificity.

Among the roughly 120 subjects of the validation cohort, separate from the approximately 670-subject first cohort, were the donors. Sequencing was done on a sample of PBMCs. The TCR sequence derives from a woman younger than 35 in good health and CMV-seronegative.

CDR3 bases: TGTGCCAGCAGTTGGCTCCCTAGCGGGAGTAATACAGATACGCAGTATTTT. It encodes CASSWLPSGSNTDTQYF. This chain links TRBV27 with TRBJ2-3, with 10 bases identical to TRBD2. Germline lookup yields CDR1 MNHEY and CDR2 SMNVEV (reference sequence). After removal of 4 bases from V and 3 bases from J, the junction contained 10 bases not matched to a gene. The CDR3 spans 17 residues.